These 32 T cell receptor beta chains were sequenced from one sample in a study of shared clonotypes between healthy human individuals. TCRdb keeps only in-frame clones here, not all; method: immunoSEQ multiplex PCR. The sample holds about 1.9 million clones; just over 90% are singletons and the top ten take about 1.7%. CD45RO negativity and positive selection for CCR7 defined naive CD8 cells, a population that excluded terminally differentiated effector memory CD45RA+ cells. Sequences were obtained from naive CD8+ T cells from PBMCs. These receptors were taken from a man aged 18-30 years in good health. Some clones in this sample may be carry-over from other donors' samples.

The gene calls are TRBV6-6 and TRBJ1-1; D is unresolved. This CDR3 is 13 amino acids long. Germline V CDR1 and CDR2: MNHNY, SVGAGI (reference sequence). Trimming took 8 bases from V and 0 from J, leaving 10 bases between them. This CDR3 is CASGVRMNTEAFF. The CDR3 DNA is TGTGCCAGCGGGGTCCGAATGAACACTGAAGCTTTCTTT.

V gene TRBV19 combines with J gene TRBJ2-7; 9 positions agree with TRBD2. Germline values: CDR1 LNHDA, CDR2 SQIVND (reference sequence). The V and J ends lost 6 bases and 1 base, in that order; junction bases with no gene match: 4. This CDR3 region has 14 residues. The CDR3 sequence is CASSTLAGSYEQYF. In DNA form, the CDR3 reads TGTGCCAGTAGCACTCTAGCGGGGTCCTACGAGCAGTACTTC. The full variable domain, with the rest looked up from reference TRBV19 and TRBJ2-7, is DGGITQSPKYLFRKEGQNVTLSCEQNLNHDAMYWYRQDPGQGLRLIYYSQIVNDFQKGDIAEGYSVSREKKESFPLTVTSAQKNPTAFYLCASSTLAGSYEQYFGPGTRLTVT.

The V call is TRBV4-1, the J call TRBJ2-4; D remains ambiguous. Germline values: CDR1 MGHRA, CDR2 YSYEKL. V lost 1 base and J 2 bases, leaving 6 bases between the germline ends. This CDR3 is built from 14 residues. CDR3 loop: CASSQVHTKNIQYF. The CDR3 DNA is TGCGCCAGCAGCCAAGTGCATACCAAAAACATTCAGTACTTC.

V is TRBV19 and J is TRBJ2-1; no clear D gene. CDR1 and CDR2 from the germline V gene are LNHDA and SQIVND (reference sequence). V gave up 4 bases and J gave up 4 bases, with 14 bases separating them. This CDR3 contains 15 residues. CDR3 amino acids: CASSTLRTDYNEQFF. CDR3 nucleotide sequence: TGTGCCAGTAGTACCCTCAGGACGGATTACAATGAGCAGTTCTTC. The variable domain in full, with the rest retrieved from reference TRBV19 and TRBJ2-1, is DGGITQSPKYLFRKEGQNVTLSCEQNLNHDAMYWYRQDPGQGLRLIYYSQIVNDFQKGDIAEGYSVSREKKESFPLTVTSAQKNPTAFYLCASSTLRTDYNEQFFGPGTRLTVL.

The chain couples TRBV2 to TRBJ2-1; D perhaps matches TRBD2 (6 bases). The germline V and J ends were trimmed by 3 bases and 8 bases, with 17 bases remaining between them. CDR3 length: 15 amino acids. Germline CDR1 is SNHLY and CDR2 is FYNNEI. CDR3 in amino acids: CASSERDRAFDEQFF. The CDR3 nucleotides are TGTGCCAGCAGTGAGCGGGACCGCGCATTCGATGAGCAGTTCTTC.

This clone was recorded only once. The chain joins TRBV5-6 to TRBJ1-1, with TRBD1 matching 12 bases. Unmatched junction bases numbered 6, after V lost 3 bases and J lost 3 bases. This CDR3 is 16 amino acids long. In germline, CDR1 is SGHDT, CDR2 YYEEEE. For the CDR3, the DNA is TGTGCCAGCAGCTCCCGGGACAGGGGGCTCTACACTGAAGCTTTCTTT. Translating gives CASSSRDRGLYTEAFF. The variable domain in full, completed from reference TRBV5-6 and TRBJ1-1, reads DAGVTQSPTHLIKTRGQQVTLRCSPKSGHDTVSWYQQALGQGPQFIFQYYEEEERQRGNFPDRFSGHQFPNYSSELNVNALLLGDSALYLCASSSRDRGLYTEAFFGQGTRLTVV.

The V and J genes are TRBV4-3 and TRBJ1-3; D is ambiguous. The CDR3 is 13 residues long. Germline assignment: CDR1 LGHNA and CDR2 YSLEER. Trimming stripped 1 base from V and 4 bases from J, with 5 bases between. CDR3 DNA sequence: TGCGCCAGCAGCCAAGGTTTCGGAAACACCATATATTTT. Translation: CASSQGFGNTIYF.

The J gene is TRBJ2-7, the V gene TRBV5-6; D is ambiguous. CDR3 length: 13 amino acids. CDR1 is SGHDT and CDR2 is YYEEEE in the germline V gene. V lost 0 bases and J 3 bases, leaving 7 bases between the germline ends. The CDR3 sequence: CASSLDARYEQYF. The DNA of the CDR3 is TGTGCCAGCAGCTTGGACGCCCGCTACGAGCAGTACTTC.

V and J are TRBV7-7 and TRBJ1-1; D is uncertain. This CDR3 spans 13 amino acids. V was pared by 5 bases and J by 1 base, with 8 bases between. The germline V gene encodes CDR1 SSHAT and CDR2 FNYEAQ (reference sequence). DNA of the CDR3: TGTGCCAGCAGCCGTTCCCGGAACACTGAAGCTTTCTTT. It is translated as CASSRSRNTEAFF.

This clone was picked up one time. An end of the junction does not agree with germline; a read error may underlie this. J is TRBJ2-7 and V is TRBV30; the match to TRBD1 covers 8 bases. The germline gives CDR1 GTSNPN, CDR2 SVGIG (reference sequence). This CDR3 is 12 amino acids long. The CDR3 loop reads CAWSVAGTGVCF. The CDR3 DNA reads TGTGCCTGGAGTGTAGCTGGGACAGGTGTTTGCTTC.

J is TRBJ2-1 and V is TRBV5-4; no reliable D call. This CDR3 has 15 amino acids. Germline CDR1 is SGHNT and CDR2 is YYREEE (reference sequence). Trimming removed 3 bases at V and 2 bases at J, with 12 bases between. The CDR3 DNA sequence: TGTGCCAGCAGCTCGCGGATCATCCCCTACAATGAGCAGTTCTTC. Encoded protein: CASSSRIIPYNEQFF.

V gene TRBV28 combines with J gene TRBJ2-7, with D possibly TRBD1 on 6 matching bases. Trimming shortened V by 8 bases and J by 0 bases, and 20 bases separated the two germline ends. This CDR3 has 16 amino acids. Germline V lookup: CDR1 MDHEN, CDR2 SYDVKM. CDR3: CASVGGSEKSSYEQYF. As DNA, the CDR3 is TGTGCCAGCGTTGGGGGCAGTGAAAAAAGCTCCTACGAGCAGTACTTC.

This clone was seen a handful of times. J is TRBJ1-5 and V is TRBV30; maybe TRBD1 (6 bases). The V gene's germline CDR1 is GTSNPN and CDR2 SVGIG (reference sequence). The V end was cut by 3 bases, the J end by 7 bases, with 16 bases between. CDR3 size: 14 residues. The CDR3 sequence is CAWSTTGTSQPQHF. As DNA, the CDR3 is TGTGCCTGGAGCACAACAGGGACCTCGCAGCCCCAGCATTTT. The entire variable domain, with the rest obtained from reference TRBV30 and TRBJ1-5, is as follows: SQTIHQWPATLVQPVGSPLSLECTVEGTSNPNLYWYRQAAGRGLQLLFYSVGIGQISSEVPQNLSASRPQDRQFILSSKKLLLSDSGFYLCAWSTTGTSQPQHFGDGTRLSIL.

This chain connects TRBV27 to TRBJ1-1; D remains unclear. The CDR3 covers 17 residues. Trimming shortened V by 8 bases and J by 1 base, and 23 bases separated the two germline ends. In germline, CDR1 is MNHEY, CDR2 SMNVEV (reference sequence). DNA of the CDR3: TGTGCCAGCCAAAGACTTATTGGACGGGGAGAGAACACTGAAGCTTTCTTT. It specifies CASQRLIGRGENTEAFF.

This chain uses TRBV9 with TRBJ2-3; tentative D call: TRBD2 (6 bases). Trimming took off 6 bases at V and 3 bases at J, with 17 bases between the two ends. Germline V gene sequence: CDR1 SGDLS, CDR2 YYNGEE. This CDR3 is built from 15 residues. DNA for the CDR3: TGTGCCAGCACCTCCACGGGACTTCTTACAGATACGCAGTATTTT. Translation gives CASTSTGLLTDTQYF.

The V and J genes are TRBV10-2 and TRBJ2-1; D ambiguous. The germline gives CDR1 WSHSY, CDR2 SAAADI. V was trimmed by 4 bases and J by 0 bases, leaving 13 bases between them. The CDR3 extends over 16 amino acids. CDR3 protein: CASSGAAANSYNEQFF. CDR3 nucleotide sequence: TGCGCCAGCAGTGGGGCAGCAGCTAACTCCTACAATGAGCAGTTCTTC.

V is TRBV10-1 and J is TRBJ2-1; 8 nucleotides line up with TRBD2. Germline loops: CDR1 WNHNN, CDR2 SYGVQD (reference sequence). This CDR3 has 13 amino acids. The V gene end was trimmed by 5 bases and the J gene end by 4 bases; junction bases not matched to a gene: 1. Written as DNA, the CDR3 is TGCGCCAGCAGTAGCGGGAGTTACAATGAGCAGTTCTTC. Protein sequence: CASSSGSYNEQFF.

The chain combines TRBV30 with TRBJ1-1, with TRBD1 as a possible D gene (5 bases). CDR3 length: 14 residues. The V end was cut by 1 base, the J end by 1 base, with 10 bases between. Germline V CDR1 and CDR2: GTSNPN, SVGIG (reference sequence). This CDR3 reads CAWSARGWNTEAFF. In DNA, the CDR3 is TGTGCCTGGAGTGCTAGGGGTTGGAACACTGAAGCTTTCTTT.

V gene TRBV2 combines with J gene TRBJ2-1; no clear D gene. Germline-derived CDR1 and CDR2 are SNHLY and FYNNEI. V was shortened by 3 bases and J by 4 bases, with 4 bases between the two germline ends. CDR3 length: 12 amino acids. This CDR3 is CASSDEYNEQFF. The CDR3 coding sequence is TGTGCCAGCAGTGATGAGTACAATGAGCAGTTCTTC.

DNA of the CDR3: TGTGCCAGCAGCTCCTCCGCTGGGGCCAACGTCCTGACTTTC. It yields the protein CASSSSAGANVLTF. The gene calls are TRBV7-6 and TRBJ2-6; no clear D gene. The CDR3 is made up of 14 amino acids. Germline lookup yields CDR1 SGHVS and CDR2 FNYEAQ. V lost 4 bases, J lost 2 bases, and 6 bases lay in between.

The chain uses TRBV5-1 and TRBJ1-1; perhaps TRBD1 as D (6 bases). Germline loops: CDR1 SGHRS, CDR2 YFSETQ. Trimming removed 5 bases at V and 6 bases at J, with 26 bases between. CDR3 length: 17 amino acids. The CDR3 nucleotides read TGCGCCAGCAGTTACACAGGGTCACCCGAGGTACTCGCTGAAGCTTTCTTT. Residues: CASSYTGSPEVLAEAFF.

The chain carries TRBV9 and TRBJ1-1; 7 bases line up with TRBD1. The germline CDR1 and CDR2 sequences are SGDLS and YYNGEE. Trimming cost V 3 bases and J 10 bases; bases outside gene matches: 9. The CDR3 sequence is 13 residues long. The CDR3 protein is CASSEDTGVAAFF. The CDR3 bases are TGTGCCAGCAGCGAAGACACAGGGGTAGCAGCTTTCTTT.

CDR3: CASSSGQALVEKLFF. CDR3 sequence (DNA): TGTGCCAGCAGTTCGGGTCAGGCTTTGGTTGAAAAACTGTTTTTT. The rearrangement uses TRBV27 and TRBJ1-4; D call uncertain. V gave up 4 bases and J gave up 7 bases, with 16 bases separating them. The CDR3 consists of 15 residues. CDR1 and CDR2 from the germline V gene are MNHEY and SMNVEV (reference sequence).

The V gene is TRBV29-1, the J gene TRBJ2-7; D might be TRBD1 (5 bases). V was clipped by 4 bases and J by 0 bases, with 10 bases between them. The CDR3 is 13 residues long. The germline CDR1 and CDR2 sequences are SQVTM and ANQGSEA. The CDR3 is CSVGTIGSYEQYF. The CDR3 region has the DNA TGCAGCGTTGGGACAATTGGCTCCTACGAGCAGTACTTC.

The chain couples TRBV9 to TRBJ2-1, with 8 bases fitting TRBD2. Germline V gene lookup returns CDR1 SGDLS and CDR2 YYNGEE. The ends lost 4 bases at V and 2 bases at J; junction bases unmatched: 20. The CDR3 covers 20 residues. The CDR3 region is CASSFQRELAAIGTYNEQFF. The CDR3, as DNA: TGTGCCAGCAGCTTCCAGAGAGAACTAGCGGCAATAGGGACCTACAATGAGCAGTTCTTC.

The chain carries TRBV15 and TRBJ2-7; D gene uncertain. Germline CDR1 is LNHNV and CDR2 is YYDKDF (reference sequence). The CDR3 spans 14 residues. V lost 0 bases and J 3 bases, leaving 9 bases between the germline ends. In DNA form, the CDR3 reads TGTGCCACCAGCAGAGATCTGGTACTCTACGAGCAGTACTTC. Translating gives CATSRDLVLYEQYF.

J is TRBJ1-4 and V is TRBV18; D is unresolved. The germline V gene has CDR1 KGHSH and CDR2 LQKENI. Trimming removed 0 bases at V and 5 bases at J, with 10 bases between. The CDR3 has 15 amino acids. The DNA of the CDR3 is TGTGCCAGCTCACCACCTGCGTACAGCAATGAAAAACTGTTTTTT. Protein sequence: CASSPPAYSNEKLFF.

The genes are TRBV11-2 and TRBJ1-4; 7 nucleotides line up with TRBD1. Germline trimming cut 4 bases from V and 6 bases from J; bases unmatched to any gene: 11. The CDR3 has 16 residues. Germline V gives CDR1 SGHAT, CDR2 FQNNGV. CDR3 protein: CASSSRQGSDDEKLFF. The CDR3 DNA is TGTGCCAGCAGCTCACGACAGGGTTCAGATGATGAAAAACTGTTTTTT.

The CDR3 loop is CASSLLLAGGPQETQYF. The CDR3 DNA sequence: TGTGCCAGCAGTTTATTACTAGCGGGAGGGCCTCAAGAGACCCAGTACTTC. V is TRBV27 and J is TRBJ2-5, with TRBD2 matching over 13 bases. The CDR3 covers 17 residues. The germline V gene encodes CDR1 MNHEY and CDR2 SMNVEV (reference sequence). The V segment lost 1 base and the J segment 2 bases; nucleotides outside the gene matches: 4.

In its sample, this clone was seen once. CDR3 region: CASRITAPGETQYF. The CDR3 region has the DNA TGCGCCAGCAGAATTACAGCGCCGGGGGAGACCCAGTACTTC. The chain combines TRBV10-2 with TRBJ2-5; a weak D match, TRBD2 (5 bases). CDR1 is WSHSY, CDR2 SAAADI, per germline. CDR3 length: 14 amino acids. V lost 6 bases, J lost 5 bases, and 16 bases lay in between.

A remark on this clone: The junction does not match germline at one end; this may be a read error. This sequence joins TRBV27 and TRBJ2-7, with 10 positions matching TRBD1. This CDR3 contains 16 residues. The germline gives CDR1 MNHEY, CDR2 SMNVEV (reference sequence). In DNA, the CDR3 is TGTGTCAGCAGTCCTACACCGACAGGGGGCCCGGGCGAGCAGTACTTC. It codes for CVSSPTPTGGPGEQYF.

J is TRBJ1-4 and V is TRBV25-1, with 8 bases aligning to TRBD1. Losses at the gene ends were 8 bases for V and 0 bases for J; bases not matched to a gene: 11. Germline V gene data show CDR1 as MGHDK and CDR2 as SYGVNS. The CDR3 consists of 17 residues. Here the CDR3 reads CASEPGDRPSTNEKLFF. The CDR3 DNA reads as TGTGCCAGCGAACCGGGGGACAGGCCCTCAACTAATGAAAAACTGTTTTTT.